The 24 T cell receptor beta chains listed next were all sequenced from one sample in a study of vaccination and CD4 T cells after COVID-19. The antigens of these receptors remain unknown. The Oncomine TCR Beta short-read assay was applied to DNA of cultured CD4+ T cells. MiXCR, run by TCRdb on the PCR reads, gives a single entry per CDR3 protein. The repertoire holds 2,500 to 3,500 distinct CDR3 sequences, with around three quarters as singletons. Documented treatment: approximately nine-day PBMC culture with coronavirus spike peptide pools or control peptides (ViraFEST assay). Sequencing was performed on CD4+ T cells from blood, cultured in vitro. The source is a human donor who had recovered from COVID-19.

The rearrangement links TRBV6-2 or TRBV6-3 to TRBJ2-2; 7 bases are shared with TRBD2. The CDR3 spans 14 residues. Germline-derived CDR1 and CDR2 are MNHEY and SVGEGT. J lost 2 bases, V lost 7 bases, and 4 bases had no gene match. The CDR3 here is CASKRDGNTGELFF. As DNA, the CDR3 is TGTGCCAGCAAGCGGGACGGAAACACCGGGGAGCTGTTTTTT.

The chain combines TRBV19 with TRBJ1-5, with TRBD1 matching over 7 bases. V lost 10 bases and J lost 4; bases outside the gene matches: 10. The CDR3 covers 14 residues. Germline V gives CDR1 LNHDA, CDR2 SQIVND (reference sequence). The CDR3 sequence: CATWARQGNQPQHF. DNA for the CDR3: TGTGCCACCTGGGCCCGACAGGGAAATCAGCCCCAGCATTTT.

V and J are TRBV7-3 and TRBJ1-4; TRBD1 matches 7 bases. Germline V gene lookup returns CDR1 SGHTA and CDR2 FQGTGA. Trimming at V came to 0 bases and at J to 8 bases, leaving 6 bases not matched to a gene. The CDR3 has 15 amino acids. CDR3 nucleotide sequence: TGTGCCAGCAGCTTAACGGCCAGGGGGAGCGAAAAACTGTTTTTT. This sequence encodes CASSLTARGSEKLFF.

The rearrangement uses TRBV29-1 and TRBJ1-3; D uncertain. V was trimmed by 7 bases and J by 2 bases, leaving 12 bases between them. Per the germline V gene, CDR1 is SQVTM and CDR2 is ANQGSEA. This CDR3 spans 13 amino acids. CDR3 nucleotides: TGCAGCGCCGCCGAAGCCGCTGGAAACACCATATATTTT. This gives the protein CSAAEAAGNTIYF.

This clonotype was seen a handful of times. The chain combines TRBV15 with TRBJ1-2; D is undetermined. The CDR3 is 14 residues long. V lost 0 bases to trimming and J lost 8 bases, with 13 bases between them. Germline loops: CDR1 LNHNV, CDR2 YYDKDF (reference sequence). CDR3 in DNA: TGTGCCACCAGCAGAGAGGGTTTCTCGGGCGGCTACACCTTC. Translating gives CATSREGFSGGYTF.

The rearrangement uses TRBV20-1 and TRBJ1-2, with TRBD1 as a possible D gene (5 bases). The CDR3 has 16 residues. The germline CDR1 and CDR2 sequences are DFQATT and SNEGSKA (reference sequence). Trimming stripped 6 bases from V and 8 bases from J, with 28 bases between. In nucleotides, the CDR3 is TGCAGTGCGGAGAAGGGAGGGGCAGGGTGGGGCGTAGGCTACACCTTC. This encodes CSAEKGGAGWGVGYTF.

V and J are TRBV12-3 or TRBV12-4 and TRBJ1-6; D unclear. V was trimmed by 2 bases and J by 8 bases, leaving 7 bases between them. The CDR3 totals 13 residues. The CDR3 DNA follows: TGTGCCAGCAGTTTATCACTGGATTCACCCCTCCACTTT. This gives the protein CASSLSLDSPLHF.

The CDR3 spells CATSDPKRGGPNEQFF. The CDR3 region has the DNA TGTGCCACCAGTGACCCGAAGCGGGGGGGCCCCAATGAGCAGTTCTTC. The chain couples TRBV24-1 to TRBJ2-1, with 10 bases aligning to TRBD2. The CDR3 consists of 16 residues. V lost 4 bases and J lost 6; bases outside the gene matches: 8. CDR1 and CDR2 from the germline V gene are KGHDR and SFDVKD.

This clonotype is termed large (0.1 to 1%). The CDR3 loop reads CASSLRRHSLNQPQHF. The DNA for the CDR3 is TGTGCCAGCAGTCTCAGACGTCACTCCTTAAATCAGCCCCAGCATTTT. V is TRBV7-6 and J is TRBJ1-5; D is undetermined. The CDR3 runs 16 residues. With 6 bases removed from V and 4 bases from J, the gap between germline ends came to 19 bases. CDR1 is SGHVS, CDR2 FNYEAQ, per germline.

The J gene is TRBJ2-3, the V gene TRBV24-1, with 11 bases matching TRBD2. CDR3 length: 20 amino acids. With 4 bases clipped from V and 2 bases from J, the junction kept 16 bases outside the gene matches. In germline, CDR1 is KGHDR, CDR2 SFDVKD. The CDR3 loop reads CATSDSTVAGGRINTDTQYF. Written as DNA, the CDR3 is TGTGCCACCAGTGACTCAACGGTAGCGGGGGGGCGGATCAACACAGATACGCAGTATTTT.

This chain connects TRBV28 to TRBJ1-3, with D unclear. Germline CDR1 MDHEN, CDR2 SYDVKM. Trimming removed 7 bases from V and 2 bases from J, with 15 bases in between. The CDR3 has 15 residues. CDR3 loop: CASTSWALTGNTIYF. As DNA, the CDR3 is TGTGCCAGCACCTCTTGGGCGCTCACTGGAAACACCATATATTTT.

The genes are TRBV2 and TRBJ2-7; D not resolved. V was cut by 7 bases and J by 0 bases, with 7 bases left in between. Per germline, CDR1 SNHLY and CDR2 FYNNEI. The CDR3 length is 12 residues. The CDR3: CASTQTSYEQYF. The CDR3 nucleotides read TGTGCCAGCACACAGACCTCCTACGAGCAGTACTTC.

The chain recombines TRBV7-3 with TRBJ2-3, with D hard to call. Germline CDR1 SGHTA, CDR2 FQGTGA. With 0 bases removed from V and 4 bases from J, the gap between germline ends came to 8 bases. This CDR3 contains 14 residues. This chain's CDR3 is CASSLTGLADTQYF. CDR3 DNA: TGTGCCAGCAGCTTAACGGGTTTGGCAGATACGCAGTATTTT. Filled out from reference TRBV7-3 and TRBJ2-3, the complete variable domain reads GAGVSQTPSNKVTEKGKYVELRCDPISGHTALYWYRQSLGQGPEFLIYFQGTGAADDSGLPNDRFFAVRPEGSVSTLKIQRTERGDSAVYLCASSLTGLADTQYFGPGTRLTVL.

A single count supports this clonotype. In DNA, the CDR3 is TGTGCCAGCAGTGGACCTAGCGGGAACTACGAGCAGTACTTC. Its translation is CASSGPSGNYEQYF. This chain uses TRBV6-2 or TRBV6-3 with TRBJ2-7; TRBD2 agrees at 9 bases. The CDR3 spans 14 residues. Trimming at V came to 5 bases and at J to 3 bases, leaving 5 bases not matched to a gene. CDR1 is MNHEY and CDR2 is SVGEGT in the germline V gene.

The chain combines TRBV12-3 or TRBV12-4 with TRBJ1-2; tentative D call: TRBD1 (5 bases). V was trimmed by 3 bases and J by 8 bases, leaving 10 bases between them. The CDR3 is 12 residues long. The CDR3 sequence is CASSLQGSGYTF. DNA for the CDR3: TGTGCCAGCAGTTTGCAGGGTTCGGGCTACACCTTC.

This clonotype was observed a few times. The chain combines TRBV6-1 with TRBJ1-2; TRBD1 agrees at 7 bases. V lost 4 bases and J lost 4; bases outside the gene matches: 6. This CDR3 is built from 14 residues. The germline V gene encodes CDR1 MNHNS and CDR2 SASEGT. The CDR3 DNA reads as TGTGCCAGCAGTGTGGGAAAGGGGGCCTATGGCTACACCTTC. Its protein product is CASSVGKGAYGYTF.

This chain links TRBV4-1 with TRBJ1-5, with TRBD1 as a possible D gene (5 bases). CDR3 length equals 15 residues. V shed 6 bases and J shed 6 bases, with 18 bases lying between them. Germline lookup yields CDR1 MGHRA and CDR2 YSYEKL. This CDR3 reads CASRATGGIGQPQHF. As DNA, the CDR3 is TGCGCCAGCAGAGCGACGGGGGGTATCGGTCAGCCCCAGCATTTT.

The chain is built from TRBV2 and TRBJ2-7; D might be TRBD2 (6 bases). In germline, CDR1 is SNHLY, CDR2 FYNNEI. The CDR3 contains 19 residues. V lost 6 bases and J lost 10, with 37 bases in between. CDR3: CASRRGPGWQPLGWEAQYF. The DNA for the CDR3 is TGTGCCAGCAGGAGGGGACCCGGGTGGCAGCCACTCGGATGGGAGGCCCAGTACTTC. Complete variable domain (other parts from reference TRBV2 and TRBJ2-7): EPEVTQTPSHQVTQMGQEVILRCVPISNHLYFYWYRQILGQKVEFLVSFYNNEISEKSEIFDDQFSVERPDGSNFTLKIRSTKLEDSAMYFCASRRGPGWQPLGWEAQYFGPGTRLTVT.

The chain couples TRBV7-9 to TRBJ1-3; the D is unclear. The germline CDR1 and CDR2 sequences are SEHNR and FQNEAQ (reference sequence). V gave up 0 bases and J gave up 4 bases, with 10 bases separating them. The CDR3 extends over 15 amino acids. CDR3 sequence (DNA): TGTGCCAGCAGCTTAGCAGCGTTCTCGGGAAACACCATATATTTT. It translates to CASSLAAFSGNTIYF.

The rearrangement joins TRBV19 to TRBJ2-2; D perhaps matches TRBD1 (6 bases). The V and J ends lost 7 bases and 3 bases respectively, with 9 bases between them. The CDR3 has 13 residues. Germline CDR1 is LNHDA and CDR2 is SQIVND (reference sequence). This CDR3 is CASNQGYTGELFF. The CDR3 DNA reads as TGTGCCAGTAATCAGGGGTACACCGGGGAGCTGTTTTTT.

The chain joins TRBV10-1 to TRBJ1-2; TRBD1 matches at 9 bases. V was pared by 4 bases and J by 8 bases, with 5 bases of the junction left unmatched. The CDR3 is made up of 13 amino acids. Looked up from germline, CDR1 is WNHNN and CDR2 is SYGVQD (reference sequence). The CDR3 DNA reads TGCGCCAGCAGTGTTGACAGGGGGAGAGGCTACACCTTC. Translating it yields CASSVDRGRGYTF.

This clonotype was seen only a few times. This sequence joins TRBV18 and TRBJ2-3, with D possibly being TRBD1 or TRBD2 (5 bases each). Germline lookup yields CDR1 KGHSH and CDR2 LQKENI. The V gene lost 8 bases and the J gene lost 0 bases, with 9 bases spanning the gap. This CDR3 contains 13 residues. DNA for the CDR3: TGTGCCAGCGGCCGGGACAGCACAGATACGCAGTATTTT. This encodes CASGRDSTDTQYF.

This clonotype was recorded only once. The CDR3 region is CASSLDPRGQVNEKLFF. Here the CDR3 DNA reads TGTGCCAGCAGCTTGGACCCCAGGGGGCAGGTTAATGAAAAACTGTTTTTT. The chain combines TRBV5-4 with TRBJ1-4; TRBD1 matches at 8 bases. Germline CDR1 is SGHNT and CDR2 is YYREEE (reference sequence). This CDR3 comprises 17 residues. The ends lost 0 bases at V and 4 bases at J; junction bases unmatched: 8.

The V and J genes are TRBV20-1 and TRBJ2-7; unclear D gene. Trimming pared 3 bases from V and 0 bases from J, leaving 18 bases between. CDR3 length: 16 amino acids. Germline CDR1 and CDR2: DFQATT and SNEGSKA (reference sequence). The CDR3 bases are TGCAGTGCTAGCTCGGGCGCGGCCTCGAGCTCCTACGAGCAGTACTTC. It specifies CSASSGAASSSYEQYF.